This T cell receptor (beta chain) was sequenced during a study of metastatic and nonmetastatic thyroid tumors. V shed 3 bases, J shed 6 bases, and the junction held 8 bases outside the gene matches. Germline CDR1 reads MGHRA; CDR2 reads YSYEKL. The CDR3 is 16 amino acids. Thyroid surgery took place with no prior treatment in any patient. Original analysis: What underpinned the distant-metastasis classifier for papillary thyroid cancer was the set of CDR3 differences across clinicopathological groups. TCRdb re-clonotyped the PCR reads through MiXCR. These V and J calls originate from TCRdb's pipeline instead of the authors' own analysis. The top ten hold approximately 15% of the sample, which has over 4,000 clones, around a sixth seen once. Study-wide points: Patients with malignant thyroid tumors reportedly had significantly higher TCR beta diversity than those with benign nodules, in blood and tumor.

This clone was seen ten or more times. The target antigen is unknown. The sample holds other DNA sequences that translate to the same CDR3. The origin of this receptor is a female donor with papillary thyroid cancer or a benign thyroid nodule (not recorded which). Some clones in this sample may be carry-over from other donors' samples. The chain couples TRBV4-1 to TRBJ2-1, with TRBD1 matching over 10 bases. The sample was adjacent normal tissue. This CDR3 is CASSQVFGTGVNEQFF. For the CDR3, the DNA is TGCGCCAGCAGCCAGGTCTTCGGGACAGGGGTCAATGAGCAGTTCTTC.